The clone carrying this T cell receptor (beta chain) occurred once. This specimen belongs to a study of blood T cell repertoires in COVID-19. About the research overall: Specimens from acute and convalescent COVID-19 originated in the United States, Italy and Spain. T cells, B-cell-depleted T cells, or PBMCs supplied cDNA or gDNA.

CDR1 is SGHTA and CDR2 is FQGTGA in the germline V gene. This CDR3 comprises 15 residues. The V segment lost 5 bases and the J segment 4 bases; nucleotides outside the gene matches: 9. Original data processing: Counts of nucleated cells, estimated from reference gene primer amplification, were obtained. The assay was immunoSEQ multiplex PCR, and TCRdb's table has in-frame clones only and misses some. That table is the source of V, J and clone size, and D and trimming were worked out from the DNA. Among some 35,000 clones, about 85% were seen once, and the ten largest hold approximately 19%. V is TRBV7-3 and J is TRBJ2-5; 8 nucleotides line up with TRBD2. This sequence was found in a man in his 70s with acute or convalescent COVID-19. Sequencing used peripheral blood. CDR3 nucleotides: TGTGCCAGCAGCGCCCAAGCGGGAGTGGGAGAGACCCAGTACTTC. Translating gives CASSAQAGVGETQYF.